The 20 T cell receptor beta chains presented below share a single source sample, sequenced in a study of blood T cell repertoires in COVID-19. Clones were sequenced by immunoSEQ multiplex PCR, and TCRdb holds only the in-frame ones, with some missing. Among about 120,000 clones listed, less than 90% were seen once. The sample was PBMCs or T cells enriched from blood (not recorded which). These receptors were obtained from a woman in her 30s who had recovered from COVID-19.

The chain joins TRBV5-6 to TRBJ1-5, with TRBD1 matching 11 bases. The V segment lost 2 bases and the J segment 7 bases; nucleotides outside the gene matches: 5. The CDR3 is made up of 15 amino acids. Germline V gives CDR1 SGHDT, CDR2 YYEEEE. The CDR3 loop is CASSFGQGAGQPQHF. The CDR3 coding sequence is TGTGCCAGCAGCTTCGGACAGGGGGCAGGGCAGCCCCAGCATTTT.

The CDR3 protein is CASRAGTVTYNEQFF. The CDR3 nucleotides are TGTGCCAGCAGGGCCGGGACAGTTACCTACAATGAGCAGTTCTTC. This chain connects TRBV6-5 to TRBJ2-1; TRBD1 matches 7 bases. The V gene's germline CDR1 is MNHEY and CDR2 SVGAGI. The CDR3 sequence is 15 residues long. V lost 6 bases and J lost 2; bases outside the gene matches: 7.

The rearrangement joins TRBV18 to TRBJ1-1; perhaps TRBD1 as D (5 bases). CDR3 size: 14 residues. Germline CDR1 reads KGHSH; CDR2 reads LQKENI. Trimming took 1 base from V and 0 from J, leaving 6 bases between them. The chain's CDR3 is CASSPQGLNTEAFF. The CDR3, as DNA: TGTGCCAGCTCACCACAGGGGTTGAACACTGAAGCTTTCTTT.

The V gene is TRBV19, the J gene TRBJ1-1, with a tentative D call TRBD1 (6 bases). From germline, CDR1 is LNHDA and CDR2 SQIVND (reference sequence). The CDR3 loop spans 14 amino acids. Trimming took 3 bases from V and 4 from J, leaving 12 bases between them. The CDR3 bases are TGTGCCAGTAGTATGGATCAGGGGAGCACTGAAGCTTTCTTT. Amino acid sequence: CASSMDQGSTEAFF.

The genes are TRBV7-2 and TRBJ1-4; possible D gene TRBD1, 6 bases. The V gene's germline CDR1 is SGHTA and CDR2 FQGNSA. The V gene lost 5 bases and the J gene lost 8 bases, with 15 bases spanning the gap. This CDR3 has 14 amino acids. The CDR3 DNA reads TGTGCCAGCAGCCACCTTGGACAGCGGGAAAAACTGTTTTTT. Translated, it gives CASSHLGQREKLFF.

The sample holds one count of this clone. The CDR3 DNA reads TGTGCCAGCAGTTACTTGGGCGACGAGCAGTACTTC. Amino acids: CASSYLGDEQYF. The chain joins TRBV6-5 to TRBJ2-7; D is uncertain. The CDR3 consists of 12 residues. Germline loops: CDR1 MNHEY, CDR2 SVGAGI. V was clipped by 1 base and J by 5 bases, with 6 bases between them.

V and J are TRBV18 and TRBJ2-1; 7 bases line up with TRBD2. J lost 7 bases, V lost 4 bases, and 7 bases had no gene match. This CDR3 contains 14 residues. The germline gives CDR1 KGHSH, CDR2 LQKENI. The CDR3 coding sequence is TGTGCCAGCTCACAGACTAGCTTTAGGAATGAGCAGTTCTTC. Translation: CASSQTSFRNEQFF.

This chain connects TRBV9 to TRBJ1-4, with 7 bases that match TRBD1. The length of the CDR3 is 15 residues. Looked up from germline, CDR1 is SGDLS and CDR2 is YYNGEE. V dropped 1 base and J dropped 2; count of bases not matched to a gene: 2. In nucleotides, the CDR3 is TGTGCCAGCAGCGTACGGGGACAGACTAATGAAAAACTGTTTTTT. Protein: CASSVRGQTNEKLFF. Full variable domain (missing parts from reference TRBV9 and TRBJ1-4): DSGVTQTPKHLITATGQRVTLRCSPRSGDLSVYWYQQSLDQGLQFLIQYYNGEERAKGNILERFSAQQFPDLHSELNLSSLELGDSALYFCASSVRGQTNEKLFFGSGTQLSVL.

The V and J genes are TRBV5-6 and TRBJ2-3, with 8 bases aligning to TRBD2. This CDR3 spans 19 amino acids. The germline CDR1 and CDR2 sequences are SGHDT and YYEEEE. After removal of 0 bases from V and 0 bases from J, the junction contained 12 bases not matched to a gene. The CDR3 reads CASSLVGFVLAGSTDTQYF. Here the CDR3 DNA reads TGTGCCAGCAGCTTGGTTGGCTTCGTCCTAGCGGGCAGCACAGATACGCAGTATTTT.

The genes are TRBV28 and TRBJ2-5; 7 nucleotides agree with TRBD2. With 7 bases clipped from V and 1 base from J, the junction kept 15 bases outside the gene matches. CDR1 and CDR2 from the germline V gene are MDHEN and SYDVKM. This CDR3 region has 17 residues. DNA for the CDR3: TGTGCCAGCATCTCACGGCGGGCTAGCGGACCCCAAGAGACCCAGTACTTC. It yields the protein CASISRRASGPQETQYF.

This chain connects TRBV9 to TRBJ2-5, with D perhaps matching TRBD2 (6 bases). With 2 bases removed from V and 5 bases from J, the gap between germline ends came to 10 bases. The germline V gene encodes CDR1 SGDLS and CDR2 YYNGEE. The CDR3 totals 13 residues. The CDR3 region has the DNA TGTGCCAGCAGCGTCGCGGGGTCGGAGACCCAGTACTTC. Translation gives CASSVAGSETQYF.

The chain links TRBV7-8 to TRBJ1-3; tentative D call: TRBD1 (5 bases). Germline loops: CDR1 SGHVS, CDR2 FQNEAQ. This CDR3 contains 16 residues. Deletions cut 5 bases from V and 4 bases from J, with 18 bases between. CDR3 region: CASSPRTKQGGNTIYF. The CDR3 coding sequence is TGTGCCAGCAGCCCCCGGACAAAACAAGGGGGAAACACCATATATTTT. Combining the CDR3 with reference TRBV7-8 and TRBJ1-3 gives the whole variable domain GAGVSQSPRYKVAKRGQDVALRCDPISGHVSLFWYQQALGQGPEFLTYFQNEAQLDKSGLPSDRFFAERPEGSVSTLKIQRTQQEDSAVYLCASSPRTKQGGNTIYFGEGSWLTVV.

The V and J genes are TRBV7-2 and TRBJ2-4, with 8 nucleotides matching TRBD2. Looked up from germline, CDR1 is SGHTA and CDR2 is FQGNSA. The CDR3 totals 19 residues. V trimming: 5 bases; J trimming: 5 bases; junction bases outside the gene matches: 20. Here the CDR3 reads CASSPPWSAGDILENIQYF. CDR3 nucleotide sequence: TGTGCCAGCAGCCCTCCTTGGTCAGCGGGAGATATCCTTGAAAACATTCAGTACTTC.

The chain is built from TRBV28 and TRBJ1-2; TRBD1 matches at 7 bases. Per the germline V gene, CDR1 is MDHEN and CDR2 is SYDVKM. V was clipped by 7 bases and J by 3 bases; unmatched bases: 11. The CDR3 has 15 amino acids. CDR3 sequence: CASTPPDRADYGYTF. In DNA, the CDR3 is TGTGCCAGCACCCCACCAGACAGGGCGGACTATGGCTACACCTTC.

V gene TRBV7-8 combines with J gene TRBJ2-1, with D possibly matching TRBD2 (5 bases). The CDR3 spans 17 residues. Germline V gene data show CDR1 as SGHVS and CDR2 as FQNEAQ. V lost 4 bases and J 0 bases, leaving 16 bases between the germline ends. The DNA for the CDR3 is TGTGCCAGCAGCTCCAGTATTGCGGGCAGCTCCTACAATGAGCAGTTCTTC. Residues: CASSSSIAGSSYNEQFF. The whole variable domain, filled in from reference TRBV7-8 and TRBJ2-1, reads GAGVSQSPRYKVAKRGQDVALRCDPISGHVSLFWYQQALGQGPEFLTYFQNEAQLDKSGLPSDRFFAERPEGSVSTLKIQRTQQEDSAVYLCASSSSIAGSSYNEQFFGPGTRLTVL.

This clone came up once. The rearrangement links TRBV18 to TRBJ2-2; TRBD2 agrees at 7 bases. The J segment lost 2 bases and the V segment lost 6 bases, leaving 12 bases of the junction unmatched. The CDR3 totals 17 residues. Germline loops: CDR1 KGHSH, CDR2 LQKENI. This CDR3 is CASSPQRGPGNTGELFF. CDR3 coding DNA: TGTGCCAGCTCCCCTCAGCGGGGCCCGGGAAACACCGGGGAGCTGTTTTTT.

This clone has just one count. The CDR3 nucleotides read TGTGCCAGCAGTGGGACTAGAGGGCTGGGTGAGCAGTTCTTC. This translates into CASSGTRGLGEQFF. The chain recombines TRBV2 with TRBJ2-1, with TRBD2 matching over 7 bases. With V trimmed by 4 bases and J by 9 bases, 9 bases remained unmatched. This CDR3 has 14 amino acids. CDR1 is SNHLY and CDR2 is FYNNEI in the germline V gene.

J is TRBJ1-2 and V is TRBV30; the match to TRBD1 covers 8 bases. Per germline, CDR1 GTSNPN and CDR2 SVGIG (reference sequence). The ends lost 4 bases at V and 7 bases at J; junction bases unmatched: 8. The CDR3 has 13 residues. CDR3 DNA sequence: TGTGCCTGGAACAGGGACAGGCCCATTGGCTACACCTTC. Translating gives CAWNRDRPIGYTF.

V usage is TRBV5-1 and J usage is TRBJ2-7; the match to TRBD1 covers 10 bases. CDR3 length equals 16 residues. Germline CDR1 and CDR2: SGHRS and YFSETQ. The V and J ends lost 4 bases and 6 bases, in that order; junction bases with no gene match: 13. The DNA for the CDR3 is TGCGCCAGCAGCGCGTTTGGGACAGGGGAACGGCGCGAGCAGTACTTC. Amino acid sequence: CASSAFGTGERREQYF.

CDR3 sequence (DNA): TGTGCCAGCAGCTCAAGCCTCGGGAGTGGCTACACCTTC. Its protein product is CASSSSLGSGYTF. This sequence joins TRBV7-6 and TRBJ1-2, with D unclear. Germline V CDR1 and CDR2: SGHVS, FNYEAQ. Trimming left V 4 bases short and J 7 bases short, with 13 bases between. There are 13 residues in the CDR3.